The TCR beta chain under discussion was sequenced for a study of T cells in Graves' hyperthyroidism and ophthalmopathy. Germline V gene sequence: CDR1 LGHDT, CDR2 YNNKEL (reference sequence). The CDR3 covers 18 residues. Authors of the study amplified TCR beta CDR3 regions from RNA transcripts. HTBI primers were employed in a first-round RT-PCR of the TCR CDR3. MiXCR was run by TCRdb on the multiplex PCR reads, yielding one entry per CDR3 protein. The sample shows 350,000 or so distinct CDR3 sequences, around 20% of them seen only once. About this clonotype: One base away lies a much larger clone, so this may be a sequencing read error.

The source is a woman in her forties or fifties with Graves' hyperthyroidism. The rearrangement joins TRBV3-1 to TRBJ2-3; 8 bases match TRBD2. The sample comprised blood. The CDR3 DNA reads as TGTGCCAGCAGCCAGAATCCAGCGGGGGCCTTAGGCACAGATACGCGGTATTTT. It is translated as CASSQNPAGALGTDTRYF.